This T cell receptor (beta chain) was captured by sequencing in a study of T cells after yellow fever vaccination. Germline lookup yields CDR1 SNHLY and CDR2 FYNNEI. The CDR3 extends over 16 amino acids. Trimming left V 4 bases short and J 0 bases short, with 15 bases between. From the 5' RACE reads, TCRdb called clonotypes with MiXCR, one entry per CDR3 protein. The sample records some 350,000 distinct CDR3 sequences, roughly 4.3% being singletons. This clonotype was seen a few times. The receptor was derived from a man aged 18 to 35 who received the YFV17D yellow fever vaccine. V is TRBV2 and J is TRBJ1-1, with D hard to call. This specimen consisted of PBMCs, obtained 5 days after the yellow fever booster vaccination. The DNA for the CDR3 is TGTGCCAGCAGTGTAAGTCTGGGGAGGATGAACACTGAAGCTTTCTTT. Translation: CASSVSLGRMNTEAFF.